One sample yielded the 5 T cell receptor beta chains listed below, sequenced in a study of cytomegalovirus exposure and HLA in healthy donors. The PCR contained 60 Vbeta and 13 Jbeta primers. Assay used: immunoSEQ multiplex PCR; TCRdb lists only in-frame clones, some missing. The sample lists about 160,000 clones, 75% to 85% occurring once. The sample taken for sequencing was PBMCs. The receptor source for this set is a girl aged 2-9 years in good health and CMV-seropositive.

The CDR3 DNA reads as TGTGCCAGCAGTATAGACTCTGGGGCCAACGTCCTGACTTTC. Translating gives CASSIDSGANVLTF. This rearrangement joins TRBV27 to TRBJ2-6, with unresolved D. CDR3 length: 14 amino acids. The germline V and J ends were trimmed by 5 bases and 0 bases, with 5 bases remaining between them. Germline V gene data show CDR1 as MNHEY and CDR2 as SMNVEV (reference sequence).

A word on this clone: The same CDR3 also results from other DNA sequences found in this sample. V usage is TRBV4-1 and J usage is TRBJ2-5; 7 bases are shared with TRBD2. Germline CDR1 is MGHRA and CDR2 is YSYEKL. J lost 5 bases, V lost 3 bases, and 6 bases had no gene match. The CDR3 sequence is 14 residues long. CDR3 amino acids: CASSQVLAKETQYF. In nucleotides, the CDR3 is TGCGCCAGCAGCCAGGTACTAGCGAAGGAGACCCAGTACTTC.

The gene calls are TRBV5-1 and TRBJ1-1; D perhaps matches TRBD1 (6 bases). V was pared by 4 bases and J by 2 bases, with 9 bases between. The CDR3 is 13 amino acids. CDR1 SGHRS and CDR2 YFSETQ come from the germline V gene. The CDR3, as DNA: TGCGCCAGCAGCCCCAGGGGTAACACTGAAGCTTTCTTT. Translating gives CASSPRGNTEAFF.

This rearrangement joins TRBV30 to TRBJ1-5, with a tentative D call TRBD1 (6 bases). Germline V gene lookup returns CDR1 GTSNPN and CDR2 SVGIG (reference sequence). The CDR3 is 15 amino acids. Trimming removed 2 bases at V and 3 bases at J, with 14 bases between. CDR3 nucleotide sequence: TGTGCCTGGAGTACAGGGCCAAGCAACAATCAGCCCCAGCATTTT. Protein sequence: CAWSTGPSNNQPQHF. Combining the CDR3 with reference TRBV30 and TRBJ1-5 gives the whole variable domain SQTIHQWPATLVQPVGSPLSLECTVEGTSNPNLYWYRQAAGRGLQLLFYSVGIGQISSEVPQNLSASRPQDRQFILSSKKLLLSDSGFYLCAWSTGPSNNQPQHFGDGTRLSIL.

The chain couples TRBV28 to TRBJ1-1, with a weak D call TRBD1 (5 bases). The CDR3 consists of 11 residues. The V gene lost 6 bases and the J gene lost 6 bases, with 8 bases spanning the gap. Germline lookup yields CDR1 MDHEN and CDR2 SYDVKM. DNA for the CDR3: TGTGCCAGCAGCCGGGGGGCTGAAGCTTTCTTT. Its translation: CASSRGAEAFF.